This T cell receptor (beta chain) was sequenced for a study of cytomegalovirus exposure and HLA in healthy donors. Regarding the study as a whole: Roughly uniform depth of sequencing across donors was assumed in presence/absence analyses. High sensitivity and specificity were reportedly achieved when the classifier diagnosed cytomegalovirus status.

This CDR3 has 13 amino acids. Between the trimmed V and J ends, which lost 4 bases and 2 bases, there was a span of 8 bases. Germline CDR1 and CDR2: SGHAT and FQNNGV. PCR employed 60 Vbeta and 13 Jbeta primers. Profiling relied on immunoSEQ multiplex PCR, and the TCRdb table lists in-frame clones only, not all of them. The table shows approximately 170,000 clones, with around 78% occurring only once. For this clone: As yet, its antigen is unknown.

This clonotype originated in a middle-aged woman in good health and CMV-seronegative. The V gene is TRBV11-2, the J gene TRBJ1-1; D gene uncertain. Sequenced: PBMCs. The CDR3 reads CASSYSINTEAFF. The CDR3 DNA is TGTGCCAGCAGCTACTCCATCAACACTGAAGCTTTCTTT. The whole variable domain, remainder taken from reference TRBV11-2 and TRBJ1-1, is EAGVAQSPRYKIIEKRQSVAFWCNPISGHATLYWYQQILGQGPKLLIQFQNNGVVDDSQLPKDRFSAERLKGVDSTLKIQPAKLEDSAVYLCASSYSINTEAFFGQGTRLTVV.